This T cell receptor beta chain was sequenced in a study of identical twins. The study, taken as a whole, reports: Excess twin sharing in beta out-of-frame sequences was weaker. Conclusions were based on cross-sectional statistical analysis, without following the same donors. Beta clonotypes that were abundant in cord blood contained fewer insertions, a pattern absent from memory repertoires. Out-of-frame alpha sequences that twins shared showed excess low generation probability.

This clonotype was counted a few times. Its antigen remains unknown. TCRdb reprocessed the 5' RACE reads with MiXCR, giving one entry per CDR3 protein. The sample lists 1,800,000 or so distinct CDR3 sequences; roughly a third were seen once. V lost 7 bases and J 4 bases, leaving 14 bases between the germline ends. Germline values: CDR1 MNHNS, CDR2 SASEGT. The CDR3 has 14 amino acids. The sequence came from a newborn girl in good health. Sequenced material: cord blood. This chain links TRBV6-1 with TRBJ1-5; D ambiguous. The CDR3 DNA reads TGTGCCAGCAAGGATTCGGGCACGAATCAGCCCCAGCATTTT. It is translated as CASKDSGTNQPQHF.